Listed here is a single T cell receptor beta chain. This record belongs to a study of blood T cell repertoires in COVID-19. Study-wide background: Sample material is recorded as cDNA or gDNA derived from T cells, B-cell-depleted T cells, or PBMCs.

Those who participated ranged in age from about 18 to 95 years and resided in 20 to 25 US areas. Participants reported their clinical history, and cohort assignment relied on those reports. In the study's own analysis: By means of reference gene primer amplification, nucleated cell counts were estimated. Profiling relied on immunoSEQ multiplex PCR, and the TCRdb table lists in-frame clones only, not all of them. That table gives V, J and clone size, and the DNA gave D and trimming. Altogether some 300,000 clones are present, around 89% being singletons, with the ten largest covering around 4.3%. Trimming took 2 bases from V and 4 from J; bases not matched to a gene: 4. Per germline, CDR1 ENHRY and CDR2 SYGVKD. The CDR3 is 15 residues long.

The sequence came from a woman between 18 and 30 years old with acute COVID-19. The sequencing input was PBMCs or T cells enriched from blood (not recorded which). The chain carries TRBV10-3 and TRBJ2-7; 11 positions agree with TRBD1. The CDR3, as DNA: TGTGCCATCAGTGAGGGACAGGGGGCTAGTTACGAGCAGTACTTC. Its protein product is CAISEGQGASYEQYF.